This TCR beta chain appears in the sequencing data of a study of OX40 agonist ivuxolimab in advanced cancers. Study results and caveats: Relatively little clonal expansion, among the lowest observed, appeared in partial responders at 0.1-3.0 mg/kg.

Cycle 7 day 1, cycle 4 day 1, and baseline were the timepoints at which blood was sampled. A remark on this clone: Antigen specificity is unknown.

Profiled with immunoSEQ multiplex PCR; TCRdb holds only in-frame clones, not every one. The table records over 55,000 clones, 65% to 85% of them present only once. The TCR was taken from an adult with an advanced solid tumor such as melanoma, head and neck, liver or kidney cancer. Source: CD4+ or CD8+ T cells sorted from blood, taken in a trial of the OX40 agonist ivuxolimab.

This CDR3 reads CASSLGTGNQPQHF. As DNA, the CDR3 is TGCGCCAGCAGCCTCGGGACAGGCAATCAGCCCCAGCATTTT. This chain uses TRBV5-1 with TRBJ1-5, with 7 bases matching TRBD1. CDR3 length equals 14 residues. With V trimmed by 4 bases and J by 2 bases, 3 bases remained unmatched. Per the germline V gene, CDR1 is SGHRS and CDR2 is YFSETQ.